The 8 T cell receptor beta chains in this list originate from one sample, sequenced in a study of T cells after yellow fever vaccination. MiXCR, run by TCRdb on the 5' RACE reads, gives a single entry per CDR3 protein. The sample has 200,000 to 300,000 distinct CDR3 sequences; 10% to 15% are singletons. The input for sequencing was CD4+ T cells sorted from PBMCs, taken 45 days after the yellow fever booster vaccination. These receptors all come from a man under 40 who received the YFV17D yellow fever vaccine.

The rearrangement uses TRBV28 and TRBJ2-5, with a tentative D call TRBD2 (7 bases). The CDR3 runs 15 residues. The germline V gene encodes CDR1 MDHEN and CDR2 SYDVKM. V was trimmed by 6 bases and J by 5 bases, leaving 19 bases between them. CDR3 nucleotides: TGTGCCAGCAGCCCTCTAACAGGGAGGGTGGAGACCCAGTACTTC. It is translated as CASSPLTGRVETQYF.

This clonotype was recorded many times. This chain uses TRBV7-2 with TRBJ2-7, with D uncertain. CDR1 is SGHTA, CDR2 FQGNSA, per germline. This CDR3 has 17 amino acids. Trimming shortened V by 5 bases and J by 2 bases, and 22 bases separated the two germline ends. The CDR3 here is CASSPSRRFAGPYEQYF. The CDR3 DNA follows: TGTGCCAGCAGCCCTTCCCGACGTTTCGCCGGACCCTACGAGCAGTACTTC.

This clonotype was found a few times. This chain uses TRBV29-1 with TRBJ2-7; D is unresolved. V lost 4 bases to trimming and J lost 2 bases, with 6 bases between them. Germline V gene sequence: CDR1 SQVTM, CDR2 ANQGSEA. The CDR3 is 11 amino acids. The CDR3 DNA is TGCAGCGTTGGAGAACCCTACGAGCAGTACTTC. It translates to CSVGEPYEQYF.

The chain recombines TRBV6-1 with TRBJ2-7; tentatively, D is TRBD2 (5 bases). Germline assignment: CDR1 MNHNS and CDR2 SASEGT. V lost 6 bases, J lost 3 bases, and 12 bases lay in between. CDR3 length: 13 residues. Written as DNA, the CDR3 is TGTGCCAGCAGCACCGGGATATACTACGAGCAGTACTTC. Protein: CASSTGIYYEQYF.

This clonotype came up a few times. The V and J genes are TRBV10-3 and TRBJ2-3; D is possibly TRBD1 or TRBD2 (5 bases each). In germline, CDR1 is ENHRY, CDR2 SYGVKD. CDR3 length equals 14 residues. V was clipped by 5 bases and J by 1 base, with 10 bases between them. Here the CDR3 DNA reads TGTGCCATCAGTCCGGGACCTGGCACAGATACGCAGTATTTT. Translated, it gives CAISPGPGTDTQYF.

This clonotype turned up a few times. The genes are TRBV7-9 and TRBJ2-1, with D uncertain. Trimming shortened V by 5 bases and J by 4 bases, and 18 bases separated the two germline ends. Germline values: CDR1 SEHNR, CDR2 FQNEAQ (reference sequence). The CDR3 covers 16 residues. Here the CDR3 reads CASSPPLLNPYNEQFF. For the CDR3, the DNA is TGTGCCAGCAGCCCACCGCTTCTCAACCCGTACAATGAGCAGTTCTTC.

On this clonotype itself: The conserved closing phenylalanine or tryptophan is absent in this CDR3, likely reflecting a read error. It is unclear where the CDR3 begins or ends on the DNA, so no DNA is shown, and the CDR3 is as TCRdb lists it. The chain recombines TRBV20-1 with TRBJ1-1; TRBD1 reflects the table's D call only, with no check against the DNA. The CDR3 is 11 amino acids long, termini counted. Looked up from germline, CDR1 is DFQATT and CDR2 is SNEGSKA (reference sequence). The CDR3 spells CSTRGIQGSEL.

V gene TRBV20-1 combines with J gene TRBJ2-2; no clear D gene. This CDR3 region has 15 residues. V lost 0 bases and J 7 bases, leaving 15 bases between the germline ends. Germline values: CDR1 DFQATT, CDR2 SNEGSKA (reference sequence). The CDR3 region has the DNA TGCAGTGCTAGAGATCGGAGTACTTTAAGCGGGGAGCTGTTTTTT. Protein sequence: CSARDRSTLSGELFF.